The clone carrying this T cell receptor (beta chain) was observed a few times. This sample is drawn from a study of patients and donors after allogeneic stem cell transplantation. From the RT-PCR reads, TCRdb called clonotypes with MiXCR, one entry per CDR3 protein. The sample consists of 9,500 to 15,000 distinct CDR3 sequences, under 30% of them appearing once. The germline gives CDR1 SGHRS, CDR2 YFSETQ. V gave up 5 bases and J gave up 0 bases, with 6 bases separating them. The length of the CDR3 is 13 residues. This TCR derives from a human donor who was either an allogeneic HSCT recipient or a stem cell or donor lymphocyte infusion donor (not recorded which). It is not recorded whose cells these are; they may come from a transplant donor. The sequenced sample was blood, either unsorted or a sorted T cell fraction (not recorded which). The chain has TRBV5-1 and TRBJ1-3; D not resolved. CDR3 sequence reads: CASRISSGNTIYF. The CDR3 DNA reads as TGCGCCAGCAGGATTTCCTCTGGAAACACCATATATTTT. Supplemented by reference TRBV5-1 and TRBJ1-3, the full variable domain reads KAGVTQTPRYLIKTRGQQVTLSCSPISGHRSVSWYQQTPGQGLQFLFEYFSETQRNKGNFPGRFSGRQFSNSRSEMNVSTLELGDSALYLCASRISSGNTIYFGEGSWLTVV.